The clone carrying this T cell receptor (beta chain) was recorded a few times. The target antigen is unknown. Assay: immunoSEQ multiplex PCR; the TCRdb copy retains only in-frame clones and omits some. The table records several thousand clones, around 79% of them present only once. The data were obtained in a study of T cell clonotyping in hematopoietic cell transplantation. Study-level results: Higher Inverse Simpson Index values in graft donor and pretransplant recipient predicted broader posttransplant TCR diversity. Recipient TCR diversity dropped after transplant; expanded clonotypes rose from day 30 to 180.

The germline V gene has CDR1 MNHNY and CDR2 SVGAGI (reference sequence). Losses at the gene ends were 8 bases for V and 5 bases for J; bases not matched to a gene: 5. CDR3 length: 13 amino acids. The clonotype comes from a male patient aged 40-50 years who had an allogeneic stem cell transplant from a related donor, so the T cells may come from the graft donor. Some clones in this sample may be carry-over from other donors' samples. Sequences were derived from PBMCs, sampled 180 days after allogeneic stem cell transplant. The V call is TRBV6-6, the J call TRBJ1-2; 10 bases agree with TRBD1. The CDR3 loop is CASGDRGGYGYTF. DNA for the CDR3: TGTGCCAGCGGGGACAGGGGTGGGTATGGCTACACCTTC.